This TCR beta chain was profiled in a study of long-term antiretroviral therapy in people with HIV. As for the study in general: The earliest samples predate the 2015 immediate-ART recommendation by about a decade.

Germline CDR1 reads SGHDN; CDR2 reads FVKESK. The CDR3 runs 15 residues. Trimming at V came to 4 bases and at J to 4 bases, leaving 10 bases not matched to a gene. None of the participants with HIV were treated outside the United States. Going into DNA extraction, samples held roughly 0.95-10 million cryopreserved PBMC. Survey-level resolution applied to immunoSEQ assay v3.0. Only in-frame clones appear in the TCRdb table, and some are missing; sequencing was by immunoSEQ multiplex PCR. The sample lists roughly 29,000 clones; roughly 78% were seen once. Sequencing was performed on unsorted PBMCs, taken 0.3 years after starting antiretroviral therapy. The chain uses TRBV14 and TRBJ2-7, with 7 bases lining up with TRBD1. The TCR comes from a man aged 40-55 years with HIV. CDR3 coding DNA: TGTGCCAGCAGCCTCTCAAGGGGGCAGGGGTACGAGCAGTACTTC. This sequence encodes CASSLSRGQGYEQYF. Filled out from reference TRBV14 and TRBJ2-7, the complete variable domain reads EAGVTQFPSHSVIEKGQTVTLRCDPISGHDNLYWYRRVMGKEIKFLLHFVKESKQDESGMPNNRFLAERTGGTYSTLKVQPAELEDSGVYFCASSLSRGQGYEQYFGPGTRLTVT.